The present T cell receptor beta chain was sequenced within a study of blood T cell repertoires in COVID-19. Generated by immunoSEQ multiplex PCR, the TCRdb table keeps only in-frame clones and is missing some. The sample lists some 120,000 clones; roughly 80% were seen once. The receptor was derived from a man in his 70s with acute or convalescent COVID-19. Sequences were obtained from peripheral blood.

The CDR3 spells CASSVRGNTEAFF. As DNA, the CDR3 is TGTGCCAGCAGTGTAAGAGGGAACACTGAAGCTTTCTTT. This chain links TRBV2 with TRBJ1-1; D not resolved. Germline-derived CDR1 and CDR2 are SNHLY and FYNNEI. This CDR3 is 13 amino acids long. V was trimmed by 4 bases and J by 1 base, leaving 7 bases between them.